This entry is about one T cell receptor beta chain. The antigen is undetermined. The data stem from a study of CXCR3-negative and CXCR3-positive naive CD8 T cells. The libraries of TRB cDNA were constructed through 5' RACE using UMI labels. No DNA is given; TCRdb re-called the 5' RACE reads and lists each CDR3 protein once. The listing contains tens of thousands of distinct CDR3 sequences. Germline loops: CDR1 LGHNA, CDR2 YSLEER. This CDR3 comprises 16 residues. General observations from the study: For memory CD8+ cells diversity was much lower, but both naive subsets had comparably high diversity.

Every subset of CD8+ T cells was sorted in triplicate at 250,000 to 300,000 cells each. The TCR sequence derives from a human donor in good health. Some clones in this sample may be carry-over from other donors' samples. Input material: memory CD8+ T cells from blood. The chain is built from TRBV4-3 and TRBJ1-1; TCRdb gives TRBD1 as the D gene, but with no DNA this cannot be confirmed. CDR3 in amino acids: CASSQDEGGGGTEAFF.